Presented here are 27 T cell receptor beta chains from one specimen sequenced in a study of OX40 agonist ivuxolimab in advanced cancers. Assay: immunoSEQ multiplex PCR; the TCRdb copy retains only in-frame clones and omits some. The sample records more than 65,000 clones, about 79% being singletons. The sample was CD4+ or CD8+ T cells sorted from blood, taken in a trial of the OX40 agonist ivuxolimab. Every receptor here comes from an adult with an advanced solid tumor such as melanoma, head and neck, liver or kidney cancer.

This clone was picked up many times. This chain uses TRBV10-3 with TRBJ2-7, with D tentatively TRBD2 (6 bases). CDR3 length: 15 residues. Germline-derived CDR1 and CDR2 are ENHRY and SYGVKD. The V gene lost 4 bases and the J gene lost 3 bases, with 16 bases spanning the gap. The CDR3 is CAISAAGQRGYEQYF. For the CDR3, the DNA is TGTGCCATCAGTGCCGCGGGGCAGAGGGGCTACGAGCAGTACTTC.

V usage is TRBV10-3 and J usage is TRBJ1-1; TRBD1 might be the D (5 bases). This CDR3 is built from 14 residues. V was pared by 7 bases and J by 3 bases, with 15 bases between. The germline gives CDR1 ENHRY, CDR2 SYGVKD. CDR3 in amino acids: CAIKSAGTDTEAFF. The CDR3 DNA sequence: TGTGCCATCAAATCGGCAGGGACTGACACTGAAGCTTTCTTT.

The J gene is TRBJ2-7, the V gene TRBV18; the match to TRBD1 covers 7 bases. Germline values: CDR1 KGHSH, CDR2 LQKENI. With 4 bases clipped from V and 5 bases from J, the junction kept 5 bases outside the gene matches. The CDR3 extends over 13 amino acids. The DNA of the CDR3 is TGTGCCAGCTCACAGACAGGGTGGAACGAGCAGTACTTC. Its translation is CASSQTGWNEQYF.

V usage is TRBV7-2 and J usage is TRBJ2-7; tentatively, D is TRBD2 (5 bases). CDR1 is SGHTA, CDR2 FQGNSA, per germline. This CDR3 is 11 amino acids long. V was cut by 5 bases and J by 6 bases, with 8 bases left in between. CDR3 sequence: CASSDGSEQYF. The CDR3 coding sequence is TGTGCCAGCAGCGATGGGAGCGAGCAGTACTTC.

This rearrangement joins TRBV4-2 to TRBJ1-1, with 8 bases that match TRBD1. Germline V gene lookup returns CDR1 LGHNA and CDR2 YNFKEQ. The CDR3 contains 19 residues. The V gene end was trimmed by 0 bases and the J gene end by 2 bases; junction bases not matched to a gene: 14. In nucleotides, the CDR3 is TGTGCCAGCAGCCAAGATTTGGCAGGGGGCCGGGGGGGCAACACTGAAGCTTTCTTT. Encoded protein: CASSQDLAGGRGGNTEAFF.

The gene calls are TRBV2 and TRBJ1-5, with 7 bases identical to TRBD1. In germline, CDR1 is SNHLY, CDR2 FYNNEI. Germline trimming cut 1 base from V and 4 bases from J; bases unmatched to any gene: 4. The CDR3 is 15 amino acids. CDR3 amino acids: CASSEVGGRNQPQHF. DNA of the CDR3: TGTGCCAGCAGTGAAGTAGGGGGCCGGAATCAGCCCCAGCATTTT.

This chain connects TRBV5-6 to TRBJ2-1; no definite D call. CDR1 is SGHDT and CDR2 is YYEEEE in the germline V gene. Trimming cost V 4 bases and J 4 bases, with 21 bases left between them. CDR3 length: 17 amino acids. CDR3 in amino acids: CASSNPLGHTVYNEQFF. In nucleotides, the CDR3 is TGTGCCAGCAGCAACCCCCTTGGCCACACCGTGTACAATGAGCAGTTCTTC.

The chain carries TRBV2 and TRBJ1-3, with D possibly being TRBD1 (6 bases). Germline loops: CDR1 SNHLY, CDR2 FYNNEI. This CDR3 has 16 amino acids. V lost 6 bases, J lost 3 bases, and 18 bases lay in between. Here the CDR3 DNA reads TGTGCCAGCAGCGTCCTATGGACAGTAGTTGGAAACACCATATATTTT. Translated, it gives CASSVLWTVVGNTIYF. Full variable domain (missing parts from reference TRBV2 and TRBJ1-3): EPEVTQTPSHQVTQMGQEVILRCVPISNHLYFYWYRQILGQKVEFLVSFYNNEISEKSEIFDDQFSVERPDGSNFTLKIRSTKLEDSAMYFCASSVLWTVVGNTIYFGEGSWLTVV.

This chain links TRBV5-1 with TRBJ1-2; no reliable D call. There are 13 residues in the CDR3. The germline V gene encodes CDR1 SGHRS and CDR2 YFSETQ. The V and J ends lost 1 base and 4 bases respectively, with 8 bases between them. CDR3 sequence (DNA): TGCGCCAGCAGCTTGTTCACGGGCTATGGCTACACCTTC. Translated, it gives CASSLFTGYGYTF.

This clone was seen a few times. CDR3 loop: CASSQVDMGFSNQPQHF. CDR3 nucleotides: TGCGCCAGCAGCCAAGTTGACATGGGTTTTAGCAATCAGCCCCAGCATTTT. J is TRBJ1-5 and V is TRBV4-1; D uncertain. Trimming took 1 base from V and 0 from J, leaving 13 bases between them. CDR3 length: 17 amino acids. The germline V gene encodes CDR1 MGHRA and CDR2 YSYEKL.

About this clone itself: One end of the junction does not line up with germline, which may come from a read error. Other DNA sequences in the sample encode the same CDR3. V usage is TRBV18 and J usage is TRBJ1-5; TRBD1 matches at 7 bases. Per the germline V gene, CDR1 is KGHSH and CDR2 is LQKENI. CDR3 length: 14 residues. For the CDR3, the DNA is TGTGCTAGCTCACGGGGACAGACAAATCAGCCCCAGCATTTT. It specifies CASSRGQTNQPQHF.

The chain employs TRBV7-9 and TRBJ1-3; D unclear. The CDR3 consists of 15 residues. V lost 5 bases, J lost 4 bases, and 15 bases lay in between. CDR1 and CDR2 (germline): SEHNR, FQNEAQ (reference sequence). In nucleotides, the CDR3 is TGTGCCAGCAGCCCCAGGCGTTTGGGGGGAAACACCATATATTTT. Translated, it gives CASSPRRLGGNTIYF.

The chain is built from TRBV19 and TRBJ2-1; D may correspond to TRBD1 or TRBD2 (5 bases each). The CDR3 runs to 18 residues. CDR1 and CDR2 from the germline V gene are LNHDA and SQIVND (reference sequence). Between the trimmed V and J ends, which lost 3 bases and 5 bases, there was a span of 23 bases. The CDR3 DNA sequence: TGTGCCAGTAGTATCGAGAGTCCCGGGACGCAAGGAGACAATGAGCAGTTCTTC. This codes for CASSIESPGTQGDNEQFF.

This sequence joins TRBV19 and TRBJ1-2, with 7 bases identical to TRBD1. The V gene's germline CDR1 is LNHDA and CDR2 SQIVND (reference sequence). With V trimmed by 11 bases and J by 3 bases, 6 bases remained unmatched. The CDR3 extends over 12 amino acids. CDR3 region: CAGGTEYYGYTF. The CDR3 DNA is TGTGCCGGAGGGACAGAATACTATGGCTACACCTTC.

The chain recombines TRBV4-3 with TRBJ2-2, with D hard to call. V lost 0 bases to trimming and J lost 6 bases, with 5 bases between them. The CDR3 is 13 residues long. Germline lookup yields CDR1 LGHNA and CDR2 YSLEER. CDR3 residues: CASSQEGSGELFF. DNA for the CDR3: TGCGCCAGCAGCCAAGAGGGGTCCGGGGAGCTGTTTTTT.

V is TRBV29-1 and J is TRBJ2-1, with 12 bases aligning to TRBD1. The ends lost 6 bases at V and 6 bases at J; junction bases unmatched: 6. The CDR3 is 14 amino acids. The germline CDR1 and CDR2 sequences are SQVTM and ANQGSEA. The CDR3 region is CSVRKGQGANEQFF. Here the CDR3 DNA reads TGCAGCGTCAGGAAGGGACAGGGGGCCAATGAGCAGTTCTTC.

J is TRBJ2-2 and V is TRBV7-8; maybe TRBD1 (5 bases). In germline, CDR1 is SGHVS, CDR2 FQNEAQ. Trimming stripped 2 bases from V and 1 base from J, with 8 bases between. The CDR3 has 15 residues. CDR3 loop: CASSLRQGNTGELFF. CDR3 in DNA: TGTGCCAGCAGCTTAAGGCAGGGGAACACCGGGGAGCTGTTTTTT.

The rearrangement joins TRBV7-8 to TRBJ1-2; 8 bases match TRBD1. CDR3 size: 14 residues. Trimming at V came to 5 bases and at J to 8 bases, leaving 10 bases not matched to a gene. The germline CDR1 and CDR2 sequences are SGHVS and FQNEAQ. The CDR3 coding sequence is TGTGCCAGCAGCATAGACCGGGACAGGAGCGGCTACACCTTC. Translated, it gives CASSIDRDRSGYTF.

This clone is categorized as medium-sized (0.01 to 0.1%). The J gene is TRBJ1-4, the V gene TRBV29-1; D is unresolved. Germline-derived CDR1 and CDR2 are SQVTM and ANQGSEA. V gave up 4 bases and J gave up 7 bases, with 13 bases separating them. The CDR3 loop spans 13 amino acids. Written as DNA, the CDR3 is TGCAGCGTTGTAGGGAATGCGGCTGAAAAACTGTTTTTT. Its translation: CSVVGNAAEKLFF. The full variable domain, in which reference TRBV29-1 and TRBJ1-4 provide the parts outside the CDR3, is SAVISQKPSRDICQRGTSLTIQCQVDSQVTMMFWYRQQPGQSLTLIATANQGSEATYESGFVIDKFPISRPNLTFSTLTVSNMSPEDSSIYLCSVVGNAAEKLFFGSGTQLSVL.

This CDR3 reads CASSAGTGSNEQFF. As DNA, the CDR3 is TGTGCCAGCAGTGCCGGGACAGGATCCAATGAGCAGTTCTTC. The rearrangement uses TRBV6-6 and TRBJ2-1, with TRBD1 matching 8 bases. V lost 5 bases, J lost 6 bases, and 6 bases stayed unmatched. Germline values: CDR1 MNHNY, CDR2 SVGAGI (reference sequence). This CDR3 is built from 14 residues.

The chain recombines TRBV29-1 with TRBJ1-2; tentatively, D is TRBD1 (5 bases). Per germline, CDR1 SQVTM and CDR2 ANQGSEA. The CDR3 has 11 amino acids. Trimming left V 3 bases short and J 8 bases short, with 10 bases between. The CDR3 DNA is TGCAGCGTTGACAGGGAGCAAGGCTACACCTTC. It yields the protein CSVDREQGYTF.

The CDR3 sequence is CASSQDRLAGVSYEQYF. The CDR3 DNA sequence: TGTGCCAGCAGCCAAGACCGACTAGCGGGTGTCTCCTACGAGCAGTACTTC. The chain uses TRBV4-2 and TRBJ2-7; TRBD2 agrees at 10 bases. The CDR3 contains 17 residues. The ends lost 0 bases at V and 0 bases at J; junction bases unmatched: 5. From germline, CDR1 is LGHNA and CDR2 YNFKEQ.

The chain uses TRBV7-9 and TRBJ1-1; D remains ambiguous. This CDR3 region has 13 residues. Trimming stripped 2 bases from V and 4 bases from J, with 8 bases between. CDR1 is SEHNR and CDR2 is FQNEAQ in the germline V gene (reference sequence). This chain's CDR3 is CASSLPRGTEAFF. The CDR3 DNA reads TGTGCCAGCAGCTTACCCCGGGGCACTGAAGCTTTCTTT.

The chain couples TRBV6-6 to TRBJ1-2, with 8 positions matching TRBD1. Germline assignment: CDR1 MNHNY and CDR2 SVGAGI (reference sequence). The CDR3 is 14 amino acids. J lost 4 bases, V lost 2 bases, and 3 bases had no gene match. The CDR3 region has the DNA TGTGCCAGCAGTTACACGACAGGGGTCTATGGCTACACCTTC. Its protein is CASSYTTGVYGYTF.

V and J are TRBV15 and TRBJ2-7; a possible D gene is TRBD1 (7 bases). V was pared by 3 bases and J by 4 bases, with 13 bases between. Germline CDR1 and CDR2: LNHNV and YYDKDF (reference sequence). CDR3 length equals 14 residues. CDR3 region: CATSSGGTVYEQYF. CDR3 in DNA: TGTGCCACCAGCAGTGGCGGGACAGTTTACGAGCAGTACTTC.

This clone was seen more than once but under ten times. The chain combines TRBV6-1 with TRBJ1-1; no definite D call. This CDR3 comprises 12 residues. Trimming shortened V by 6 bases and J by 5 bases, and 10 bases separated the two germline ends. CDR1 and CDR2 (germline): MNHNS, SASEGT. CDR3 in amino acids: CASSRLRTEAFF. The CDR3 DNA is TGTGCCAGCAGCAGGCTGCGGACTGAAGCTTTCTTT.

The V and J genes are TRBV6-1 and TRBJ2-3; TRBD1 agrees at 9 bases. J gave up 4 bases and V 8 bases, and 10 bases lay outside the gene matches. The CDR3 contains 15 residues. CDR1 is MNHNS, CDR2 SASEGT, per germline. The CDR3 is CASSQRDRVPDTQYF. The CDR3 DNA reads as TGTGCCAGCTCTCAACGGGACAGGGTGCCAGATACGCAGTATTTT.